This T cell receptor (beta chain) emerged from a study of PD-1 blockade in classical Hodgkin lymphoma. Study-wide points: Exclusion covered patients beginning nivolumab under 1 year post-ASCT. CD8+ TCR diversity did not rise significantly by C4D1, unlike CD4+. Reported findings placed baseline TCR diversity lower in newly diagnosed patients (compared with healthy donors).

A single count supports this clone. Its antigen is undetermined. Profiling relied on immunoSEQ multiplex PCR, and the TCRdb table lists in-frame clones only, not all of them. The sample records over 25,000 clones, roughly 86% being singletons. Specified time point: cycle 4 day 1 (C4D1), after more than 5 weeks of nivolumab. Every patient was affected by relapse after autologous stem cell transplantation, while exposure to brentuximab vedotin was not uniform. With magnetic negative selection, CD4+ T cells were purified from PBMCs that had been thawed. Patients reached a best response of complete response, partial response or progressive disease. CDR3 length: 13 residues. Germline V gene sequence: CDR1 MDHEN, CDR2 SYDVKM. V was trimmed by 5 bases and J by 7 bases, leaving 14 bases between them.

This chain connects TRBV28 to TRBJ1-2, with D hard to call. The input for sequencing was CD4+ T cells from blood, taken before the fourth cycle of nivolumab. This clonotype was sampled from a human donor with classical Hodgkin lymphoma. The DNA for the CDR3 is TGTGCCAGCAGTCCCCGTGGAAAGGTTGGCTACACCTTC. Protein product: CASSPRGKVGYTF.